Only a few counts were recorded for the clone carrying this T cell receptor beta chain. Its matching antigen is unknown. Unique molecular identifiers were incorporated into the prepared TCRbeta library. TCRdb reanalysed the PCR reads using MiXCR and keeps one entry per CDR3 protein. The table lists around 450,000 distinct CDR3 sequences, approximately 42% of them singletons, with 27% in the top ten. Germline V gene lookup returns CDR1 DFQATT and CDR2 SNEGSKA (reference sequence). V lost 5 bases to trimming and J lost 6 bases, with 8 bases between them. The CDR3 has 11 amino acids. This entry is derived from a study of T-cell reconstitution after alpha-beta-depleted transplantation in children. Study findings and constraints: Recipient T cells and thymic progenitors that survived were the source of the high TCRbeta diversity seen at day 60 in some patients. From newly produced T cells came most of the T-cell counts and diversity one year after transplant. It was reported that alpha-beta T cells came from several hundred expanded graft clones (about two months after transplant).

The input for sequencing was PBMCs, taken before TCRalphabeta/CD19-depleted stem cell transplant. This TCR came from a girl aged 2 to 10 with aplastic anemia, due to receive a stem cell transplant. J is TRBJ2-1 and V is TRBV20-1; D is uncertain. This chain's CDR3 is CSAQLGNEQFF. The DNA of the CDR3 is TGCAGTGCTCAGCTGGGCAATGAGCAGTTCTTC.